This passage covers 9 T cell receptor beta chains from one sample sequenced in a study of control samples from healthy donors and cancer patients. TCRdb's table, derived via immunoSEQ multiplex PCR, lists solely in-frame clones and lacks some. This sample has about 42,000 clones, with roughly 80% found just once. Sequencing was performed on blood. Receptor source: a man in his fifties or sixties in good health.

This chain links TRBV11-2 with TRBJ2-5, with a tentative D call TRBD2 (5 bases). Germline CDR1 SGHAT, CDR2 FQNNGV. The CDR3 loop spans 12 amino acids. V was cut by 3 bases and J by 5 bases, with 7 bases left in between. CDR3 sequence reads: CASSFRGETQYF. The CDR3 nucleotides read TGTGCCAGCAGCTTTAGAGGGGAGACCCAGTACTTC.

In the case of this clone: Its ends do not fully match the called genes, so a read error is possible. The chain joins TRBV28 to TRBJ1-1; 7 bases agree with TRBD1. Germline CDR1 MDHEN, CDR2 SYDVKM. This CDR3 contains 15 residues. The CDR3 nucleotides read TGTGCCAGCAGTGTAATGACAGGGCCGCTGACTGAATCTTTCTTT. Translated, it gives CASSVMTGPLTESFF.

This clone was observed a handful of times. DNA for the CDR3: TGTGCCAGCACCCTTGACAGGGTCTATAATTCACCCCTCCACTTT. This sequence encodes CASTLDRVYNSPLHF. The rearrangement joins TRBV5-4 to TRBJ1-6; 7 bases match TRBD1. This CDR3 is built from 15 residues. V lost 6 bases, J lost 3 bases, and 6 bases stayed unmatched. Germline V gene data show CDR1 as SGHNT and CDR2 as YYREEE (reference sequence).

The table lists this clone with a few counts. The CDR3 DNA reads as TGTGCCACCAGATCGACAGGGGCTACCGGGGAGCTGTTTTTT. It yields the protein CATRSTGATGELFF. The genes are TRBV24-1 and TRBJ2-2, with TRBD1 identical over 8 bases. The V gene's germline CDR1 is KGHDR and CDR2 SFDVKD. J was trimmed by 5 bases and V by 7 bases; bases with no gene match: 5. CDR3 length: 14 amino acids.

The chain links TRBV5-4 to TRBJ1-2; 9 bases align to TRBD1. This CDR3 comprises 14 residues. Germline lookup yields CDR1 SGHNT and CDR2 YYREEE (reference sequence). J lost 4 bases, V lost 4 bases, and 5 bases had no gene match. The CDR3 loop reads CASSGGQGGYGYTF. CDR3 coding DNA: TGTGCCAGCAGCGGGGGACAGGGAGGCTATGGCTACACCTTC.

Written as DNA, the CDR3 is TGCAGTGCTAGTCAGACTAGCGGTGAGCAGTTCTTC. It specifies CSASQTSGEQFF. This chain uses TRBV20-1 with TRBJ2-1; 9 bases map to TRBD2. Germline V lookup: CDR1 DFQATT, CDR2 SNEGSKA (reference sequence). The CDR3 has 12 amino acids. J lost 9 bases, V lost 3 bases, and 3 bases had no gene match.

The table lists this clone with a few counts. This chain connects TRBV3-1 (or the pseudogene TRBV3-2) to TRBJ1-5; D is undetermined. Trimming cost V 0 bases and J 4 bases, with 13 bases left between them. This CDR3 has 16 residues. Looked up from germline, CDR1 is LGHDT and CDR2 is YNNKEL (reference sequence). The CDR3 is CASSQDLMAANQPQHF. DNA for the CDR3: TGTGCCAGCAGCCAAGATCTTATGGCGGCAAATCAGCCCCAGCATTTT.

This clone occurred once. The V gene is TRBV29-1, the J gene TRBJ1-1; 9 nucleotides line up with TRBD1. Germline-derived CDR1 and CDR2 are SQVTM and ANQGSEA. The trim removed 4 bases at V and 2 bases at J, leaving 5 bases unmatched. This CDR3 has 14 residues. CDR3 region: CSVGTGVGNTEAFF. CDR3 nucleotides: TGCAGCGTTGGGACAGGGGTTGGAAACACTGAAGCTTTCTTT.

This chain connects TRBV7-9 to TRBJ2-1, with a possible D match to TRBD1 (5 bases). The CDR3 runs to 15 residues. V lost 3 bases to trimming and J lost 0 bases, with 9 bases between them. Germline-derived CDR1 and CDR2 are SEHNR and FQNEAQ (reference sequence). The CDR3 spells CASSFRQRSYNEQFF. The CDR3, as DNA: TGTGCCAGCAGCTTCCGACAGCGCTCCTACAATGAGCAGTTCTTC.